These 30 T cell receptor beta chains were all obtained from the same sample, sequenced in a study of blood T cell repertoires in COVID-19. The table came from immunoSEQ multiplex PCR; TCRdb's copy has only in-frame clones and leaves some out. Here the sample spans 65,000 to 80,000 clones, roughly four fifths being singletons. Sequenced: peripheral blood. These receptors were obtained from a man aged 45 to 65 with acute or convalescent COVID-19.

As DNA, the CDR3 is TGCGCCAGCAGCTTGTCCGTAGACAGGGGGACCTACGAGCAGTACTTC. Protein: CASSLSVDRGTYEQYF. This chain links TRBV5-1 with TRBJ2-7, with 9 nucleotides matching TRBD1. The CDR3 runs to 16 residues. V lost 1 base and J lost 2; bases outside the gene matches: 7. The germline V gene encodes CDR1 SGHRS and CDR2 YFSETQ.

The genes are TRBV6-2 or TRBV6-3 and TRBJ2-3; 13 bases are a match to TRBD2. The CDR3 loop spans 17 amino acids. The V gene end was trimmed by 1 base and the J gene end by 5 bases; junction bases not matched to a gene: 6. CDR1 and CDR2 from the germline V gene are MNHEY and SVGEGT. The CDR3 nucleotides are TGTGCCAGCAGTTACTTTGCGGGACTAGCGGGAAAAGATACGCAGTATTTT. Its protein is CASSYFAGLAGKDTQYF.

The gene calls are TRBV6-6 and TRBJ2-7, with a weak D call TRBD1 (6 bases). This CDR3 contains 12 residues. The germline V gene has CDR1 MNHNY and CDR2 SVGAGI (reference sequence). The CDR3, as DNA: TGTTCTTACAGGGCCCCCTCCGGGGAGCAGTACTTC. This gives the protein CSYRAPSGEQYF.

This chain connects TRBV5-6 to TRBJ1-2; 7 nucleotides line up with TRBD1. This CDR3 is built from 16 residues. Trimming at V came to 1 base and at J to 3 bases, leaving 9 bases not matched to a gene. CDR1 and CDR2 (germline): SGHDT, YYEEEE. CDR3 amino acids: CASSLTGVERDYGYTF. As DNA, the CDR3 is TGTGCCAGCAGCTTGACAGGGGTTGAACGCGACTATGGCTACACCTTC.

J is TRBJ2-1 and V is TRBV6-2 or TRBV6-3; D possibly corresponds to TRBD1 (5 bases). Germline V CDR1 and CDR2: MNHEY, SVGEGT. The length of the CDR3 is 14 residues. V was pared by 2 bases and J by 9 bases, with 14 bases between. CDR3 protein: CASSYGARGPEQFF. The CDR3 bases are TGTGCCAGCAGTTACGGGGCGCGAGGCCCTGAGCAGTTCTTC.

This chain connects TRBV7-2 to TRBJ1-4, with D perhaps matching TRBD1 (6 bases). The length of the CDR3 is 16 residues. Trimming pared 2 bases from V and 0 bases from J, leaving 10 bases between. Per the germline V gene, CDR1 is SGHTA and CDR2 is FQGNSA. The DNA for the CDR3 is TGTGCCAGCAGCTTACGGACAGTGGCAACTAATGAAAAACTGTTTTTT. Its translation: CASSLRTVATNEKLFF.

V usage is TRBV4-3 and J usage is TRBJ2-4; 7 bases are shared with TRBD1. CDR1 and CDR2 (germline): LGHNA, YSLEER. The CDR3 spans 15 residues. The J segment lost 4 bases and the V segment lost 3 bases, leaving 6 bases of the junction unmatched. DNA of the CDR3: TGCGCCAGCAGCCAGGCTCCGGGACAGAAAAACATTCAGTACTTC. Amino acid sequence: CASSQAPGQKNIQYF.

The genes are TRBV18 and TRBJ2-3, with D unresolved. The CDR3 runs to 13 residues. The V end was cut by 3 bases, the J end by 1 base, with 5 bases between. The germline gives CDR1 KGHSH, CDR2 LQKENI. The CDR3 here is CASSPAGTDTQYF. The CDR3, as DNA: TGTGCCAGCTCACCGGCCGGCACAGATACGCAGTATTTT.

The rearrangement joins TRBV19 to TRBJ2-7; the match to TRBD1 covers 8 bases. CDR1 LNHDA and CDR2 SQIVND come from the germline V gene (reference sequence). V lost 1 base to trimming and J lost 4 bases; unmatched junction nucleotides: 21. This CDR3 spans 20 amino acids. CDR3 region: CASSIAKGDRLNPSFYEQYF. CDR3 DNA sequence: TGTGCCAGTAGTATAGCGAAAGGGGACAGGTTAAATCCTTCTTTTTACGAGCAGTACTTC.

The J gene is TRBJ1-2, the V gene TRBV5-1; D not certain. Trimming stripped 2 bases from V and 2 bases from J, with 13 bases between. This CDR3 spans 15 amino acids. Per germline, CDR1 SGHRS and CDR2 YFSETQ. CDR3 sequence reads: CASSFSNWLNYGYTF. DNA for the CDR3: TGCGCCAGCAGCTTCTCCAATTGGCTGAACTATGGCTACACCTTC. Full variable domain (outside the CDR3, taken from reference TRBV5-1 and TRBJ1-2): KAGVTQTPRYLIKTRGQQVTLSCSPISGHRSVSWYQQTPGQGLQFLFEYFSETQRNKGNFPGRFSGRQFSNSRSEMNVSTLELGDSALYLCASSFSNWLNYGYTFGSGTRLTVV.

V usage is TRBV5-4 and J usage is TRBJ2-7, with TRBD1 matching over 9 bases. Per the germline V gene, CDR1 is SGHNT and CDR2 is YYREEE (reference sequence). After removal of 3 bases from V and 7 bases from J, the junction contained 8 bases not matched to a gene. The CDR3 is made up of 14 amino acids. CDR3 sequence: CASSSTGTGREQYF. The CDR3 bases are TGTGCCAGCAGCTCGACCGGGACAGGGCGGGAGCAGTACTTC.

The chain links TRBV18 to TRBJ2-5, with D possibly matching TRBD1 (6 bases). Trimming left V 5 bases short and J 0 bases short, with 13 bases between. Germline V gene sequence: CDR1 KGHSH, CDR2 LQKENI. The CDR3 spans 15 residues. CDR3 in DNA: TGTGCCAGCTCATCGTGGACAGCGTACCAAGAGACCCAGTACTTC. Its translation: CASSSWTAYQETQYF. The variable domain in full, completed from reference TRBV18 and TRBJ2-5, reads NAGVMQNPRHLVRRRGQEARLRCSPMKGHSHVYWYRQLPEEGLKFMVYLQKENIIDESGMPKERFSAEFPKEGPSILRIQQVVRGDSAAYFCASSSWTAYQETQYFGPGTRLLVL.

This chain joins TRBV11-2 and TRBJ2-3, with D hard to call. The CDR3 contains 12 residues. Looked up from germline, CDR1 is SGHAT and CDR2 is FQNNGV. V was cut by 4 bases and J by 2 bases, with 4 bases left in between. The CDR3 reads CASSSSTDTQYF. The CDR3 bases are TGTGCCAGCAGCTCCTCCACAGATACGCAGTATTTT.

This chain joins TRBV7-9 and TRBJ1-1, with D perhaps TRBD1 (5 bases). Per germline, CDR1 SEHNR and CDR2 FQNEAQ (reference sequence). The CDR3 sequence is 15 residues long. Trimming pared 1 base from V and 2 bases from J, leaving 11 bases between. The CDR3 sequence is CASSLVAGGNTEAFF. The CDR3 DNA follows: TGTGCCAGCAGCTTAGTGGCCGGGGGAAACACTGAAGCTTTCTTT.

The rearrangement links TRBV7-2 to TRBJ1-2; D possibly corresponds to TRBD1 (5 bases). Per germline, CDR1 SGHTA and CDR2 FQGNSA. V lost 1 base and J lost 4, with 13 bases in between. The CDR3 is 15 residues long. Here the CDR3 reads CASSLDTTGGYGYTF. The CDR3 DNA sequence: TGTGCCAGCAGCTTAGACACGACCGGGGGCTATGGCTACACCTTC.

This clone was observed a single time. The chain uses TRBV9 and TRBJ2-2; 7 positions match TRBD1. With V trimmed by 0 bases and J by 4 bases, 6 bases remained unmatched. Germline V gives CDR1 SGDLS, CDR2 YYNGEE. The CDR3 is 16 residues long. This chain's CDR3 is CASSVAPTGVTGELFF. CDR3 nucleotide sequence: TGTGCCAGCAGCGTAGCCCCAACAGGGGTCACCGGGGAGCTGTTTTTT.

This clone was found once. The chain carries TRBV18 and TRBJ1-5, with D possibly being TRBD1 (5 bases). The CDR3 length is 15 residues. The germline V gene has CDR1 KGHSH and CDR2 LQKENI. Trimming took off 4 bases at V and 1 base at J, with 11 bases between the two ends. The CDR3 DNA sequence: TGTGCCAGCTCACTTACGGACAAAAGCAATCAGCCCCAGCATTTT. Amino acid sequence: CASSLTDKSNQPQHF.

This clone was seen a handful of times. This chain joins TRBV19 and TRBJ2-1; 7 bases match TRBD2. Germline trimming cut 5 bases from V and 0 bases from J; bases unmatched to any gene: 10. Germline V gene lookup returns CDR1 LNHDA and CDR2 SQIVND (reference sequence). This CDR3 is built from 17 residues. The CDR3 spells CASSPRSSGLSYNEQFF. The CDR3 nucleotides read TGTGCCAGTAGTCCTCGGTCTAGCGGCCTCTCCTACAATGAGCAGTTCTTC.

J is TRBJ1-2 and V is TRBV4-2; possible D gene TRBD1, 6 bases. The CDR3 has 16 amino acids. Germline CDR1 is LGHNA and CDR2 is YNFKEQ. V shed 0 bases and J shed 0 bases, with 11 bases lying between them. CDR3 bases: TGTGCCAGCAGCCAAGAGGGTTCAGGGGCTAACTATGGCTACACCTTC. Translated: CASSQEGSGANYGYTF.

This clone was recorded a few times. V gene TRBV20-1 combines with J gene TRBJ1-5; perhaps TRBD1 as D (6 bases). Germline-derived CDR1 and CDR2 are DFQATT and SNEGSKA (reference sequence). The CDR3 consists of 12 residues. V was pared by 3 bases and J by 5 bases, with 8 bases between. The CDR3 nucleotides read TGCAGTGCTAGTGGGGGCTATCAGCCCCAGCATTTT. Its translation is CSASGGYQPQHF.

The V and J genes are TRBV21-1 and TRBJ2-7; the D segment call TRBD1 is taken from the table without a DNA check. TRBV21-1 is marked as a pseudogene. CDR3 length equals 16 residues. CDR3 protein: CASSETGQGGSDEQYF. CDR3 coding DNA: TGTGCCAGCAGCGAAACCGGACAGGGGGGAAGCGACGAGCAGTACTTC.

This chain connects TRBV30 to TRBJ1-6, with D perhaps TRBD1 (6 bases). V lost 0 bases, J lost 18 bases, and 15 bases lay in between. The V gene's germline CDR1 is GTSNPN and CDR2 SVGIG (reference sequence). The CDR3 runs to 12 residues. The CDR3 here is CAWSVWGREGHF. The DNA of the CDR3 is TGTGCCTGGAGTGTGTGGGGGCGCGAAGGCCACTTT.

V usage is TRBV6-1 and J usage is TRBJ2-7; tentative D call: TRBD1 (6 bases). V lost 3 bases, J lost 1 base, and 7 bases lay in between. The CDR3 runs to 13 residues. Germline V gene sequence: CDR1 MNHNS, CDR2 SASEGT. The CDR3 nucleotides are TGTGCCAGCAGTGAGCAGGGGTCCTACGAGCAGTACTTC. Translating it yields CASSEQGSYEQYF.

The CDR3 loop reads CASSPNRGNQPQHF. CDR3 coding DNA: TGTGCCAGCTCACCAAACAGGGGCAATCAGCCCCAGCATTTT. The chain is built from TRBV18 and TRBJ1-5; the D gene is possibly TRBD1 (6 bases). Germline V gives CDR1 KGHSH, CDR2 LQKENI. This CDR3 region has 14 residues. Trimming left V 2 bases short and J 2 bases short, with 7 bases between.

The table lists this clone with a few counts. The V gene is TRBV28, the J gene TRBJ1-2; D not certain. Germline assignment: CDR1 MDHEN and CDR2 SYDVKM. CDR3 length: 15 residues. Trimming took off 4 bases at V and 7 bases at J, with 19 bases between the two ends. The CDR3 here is CASSSRPDGLGGYTF. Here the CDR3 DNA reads TGTGCCAGCAGTTCACGACCGGACGGACTAGGTGGCTACACCTTC.

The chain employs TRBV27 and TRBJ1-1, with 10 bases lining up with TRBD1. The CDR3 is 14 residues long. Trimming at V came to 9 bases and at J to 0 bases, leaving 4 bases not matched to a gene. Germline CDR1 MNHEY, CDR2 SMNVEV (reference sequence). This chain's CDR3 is CASRDRGMNTEAFF. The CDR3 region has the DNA TGTGCCAGTCGGGACAGGGGAATGAACACTGAAGCTTTCTTT.

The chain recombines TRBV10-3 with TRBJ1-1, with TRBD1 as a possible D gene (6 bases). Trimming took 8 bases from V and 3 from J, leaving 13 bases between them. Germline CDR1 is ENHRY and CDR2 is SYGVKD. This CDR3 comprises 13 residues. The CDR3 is CAIREGGYTEAFF. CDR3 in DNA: TGTGCCATCCGAGAGGGGGGGTACACTGAAGCTTTCTTT.

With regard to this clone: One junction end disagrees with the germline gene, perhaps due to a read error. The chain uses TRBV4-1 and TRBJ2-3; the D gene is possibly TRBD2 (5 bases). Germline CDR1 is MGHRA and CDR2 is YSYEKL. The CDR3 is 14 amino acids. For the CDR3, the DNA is TGCGCCAGCAGCCAAGAAAGGGTCCTCCCGGGATTGGATTTT. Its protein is CASSQERVLPGLDF.

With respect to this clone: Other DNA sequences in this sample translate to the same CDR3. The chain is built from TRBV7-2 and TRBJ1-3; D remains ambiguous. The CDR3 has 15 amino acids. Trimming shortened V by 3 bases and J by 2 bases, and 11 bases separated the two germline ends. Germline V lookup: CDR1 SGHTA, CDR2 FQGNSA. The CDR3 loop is CASSLRSSPGNTIYF. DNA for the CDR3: TGTGCCAGCAGCTTGAGGTCGTCACCTGGAAACACCATATATTTT.

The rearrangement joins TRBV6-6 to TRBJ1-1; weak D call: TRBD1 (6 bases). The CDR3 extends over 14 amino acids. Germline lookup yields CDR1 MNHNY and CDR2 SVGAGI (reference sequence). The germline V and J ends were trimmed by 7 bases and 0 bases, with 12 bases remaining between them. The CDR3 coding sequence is TGTGCCAGCAAAACTCAGGGGATGAACACTGAAGCTTTCTTT. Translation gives CASKTQGMNTEAFF.